This TCR beta chain was captured by sequencing in a study of T cells in Graves' hyperthyroidism and ophthalmopathy. Study-wide findings and caveats: Ophthalmopathy was predicted by the model a median of about 6.7 months ahead of onset.

The table lists this clonotype with many counts. Its antigen is not known. The V and J ends lost 4 bases and 6 bases, in that order; junction bases with no gene match: 9. Germline CDR1 is SGHNT and CDR2 is YENEEA. This CDR3 is built from 15 residues. Regions amplified from RNA transcripts were the TCR beta CDR3 regions. Using the HTBI primer set, a first-round RT-PCR was run on the TCR CDR3. TCRdb reanalysed the multiplex PCR reads using MiXCR and keeps one entry per CDR3 protein. The repertoire holds about 640,000 distinct CDR3 sequences, with less than 25% as singletons. The chain has TRBV11-3 and TRBJ2-3; 8 nucleotides agree with TRBD2. The sample consisted of blood. The sequence came from a man aged 25-45 years with Graves' ophthalmopathy. CDR3 bases: TGTGCCAGCAGCTACAACGGGACTAGTGGTGATACGCAGTATTTT. Translating gives CASSYNGTSGDTQYF.